The 14 T cell receptor beta chains given below trace back to one sample, sequenced in a study of T-cell memory formation after mild COVID-19. One entry per CDR3 protein results from TCRdb running MiXCR on the 5' RACE reads. The sample includes 400,000 or so distinct CDR3 sequences, 20% seen only once; the top ten take about 8.8%. The source material was PBMCs or a T cell subset sorted from them (not recorded which). These receptors all come from an adult woman who had mild COVID-19 (a few samples of this study predate the infection). Cell type and time point are not known.

This clonotype occurred many times. This sequence joins TRBV5-1 and TRBJ2-5; no firm D call. V lost 2 bases to trimming and J lost 0 bases, with 14 bases between them. Germline CDR1 SGHRS, CDR2 YFSETQ. The CDR3 is 16 residues long. CDR3 amino acids: CASSFPRKQYQETQYF. CDR3 bases: TGCGCCAGCAGCTTTCCACGGAAACAGTACCAAGAGACCCAGTACTTC. Combining the CDR3 with reference TRBV5-1 and TRBJ2-5 gives the whole variable domain KAGVTQTPRYLIKTRGQQVTLSCSPISGHRSVSWYQQTPGQGLQFLFEYFSETQRNKGNFPGRFSGRQFSNSRSEMNVSTLELGDSALYLCASSFPRKQYQETQYFGPGTRLLVL.

This chain's CDR3 is CASSQGDTEGTELFF. The CDR3 DNA reads as TGTGCCAGCAGCCAAGGGGACACAGAGGGGACGGAGCTGTTTTTT. V gene TRBV4-2 combines with J gene TRBJ2-2; tentative D call: TRBD1 (6 bases). Trimming took off 1 base at V and 10 bases at J, with 16 bases between the two ends. CDR1 and CDR2 from the germline V gene are LGHNA and YNFKEQ. The CDR3 covers 15 residues.

This clonotype has a handful of counts. This sequence joins TRBV29-1 and TRBJ2-3; 9 bases are a match to TRBD2. V trimming: 4 bases; J trimming: 4 bases; junction bases outside the gene matches: 6. The CDR3 spans 14 residues. The germline gives CDR1 SQVTM, CDR2 ANQGSEA. DNA for the CDR3: TGCAGCGTTGTGGCGGGAGGGCCCCCAGATACGCAGTATTTT. Protein sequence: CSVVAGGPPDTQYF.

This CDR3 reads CASSPMTAVGNNNYGYTF. The CDR3 DNA follows: TGTGCCAGCAGCCCCATGACCGCTGTTGGGAACAATAACTATGGCTACACCTTC. This rearrangement joins TRBV7-9 to TRBJ1-2; D is unclear. CDR3 size: 18 residues. The V end lost 5 bases, the J end lost 1 base, and 23 bases lay between the germline ends. Germline V CDR1 and CDR2: SEHNR, FQNEAQ (reference sequence).

The V gene is TRBV20-1, the J gene TRBJ1-2; tentative D call: TRBD1 (6 bases). Trimming left V 2 bases short and J 2 bases short, with 12 bases between. This CDR3 spans 14 amino acids. CDR1 and CDR2 (germline): DFQATT, SNEGSKA (reference sequence). CDR3 DNA: TGCAGTGCTAGACGACAGGTGGAAAACTATGGCTACACCTTC. Translated: CSARRQVENYGYTF.

The rearrangement joins TRBV7-2 to TRBJ2-2; D is unresolved. This CDR3 region has 14 residues. V shed 8 bases and J shed 5 bases, with 15 bases lying between them. Germline V gene lookup returns CDR1 SGHTA and CDR2 FQGNSA. CDR3 in DNA: TGTGCCAGCGTAGGTCCGGAACGAACCGGGGAGCTGTTTTTT. It translates to CASVGPERTGELFF. Together with reference TRBV7-2 and TRBJ2-2, the CDR3 gives the full variable domain: GAGVSQSPSNKVTEKGKDVELRCDPISGHTALYWYRQSLGQGLEFLIYFQGNSAPDKSGLPSDRFSAERTGGSVSTLTIQRTQQEDSAVYLCASVGPERTGELFFGEGSRLTVL.

At least ten counts were recorded for this clonotype. The J gene is TRBJ2-5, the V gene TRBV5-1; perhaps TRBD1 as D (5 bases). V gave up 0 bases and J gave up 1 base, with 7 bases separating them. Germline V CDR1 and CDR2: SGHRS, YFSETQ. This CDR3 has 14 amino acids. This CDR3 is CASSLVTGQETQYF. The CDR3 bases are TGCGCCAGCAGCTTGGTAACAGGCCAAGAGACCCAGTACTTC.

This clonotype was seen only a few times. V and J are TRBV10-3 and TRBJ2-5, with 7 bases lining up with TRBD1. The length of the CDR3 is 14 residues. J lost 2 bases, V lost 5 bases, and 5 bases had no gene match. CDR1 is ENHRY, CDR2 SYGVKD, per germline. The CDR3 sequence: CAISTGQAQETQYF. CDR3 coding DNA: TGTGCCATCAGTACCGGACAGGCACAAGAGACCCAGTACTTC.

This chain joins TRBV4-3 and TRBJ2-3; D is unclear. Germline lookup yields CDR1 LGHNA and CDR2 YSLEER. The CDR3 sequence is 12 residues long. V was trimmed by 2 bases and J by 10 bases, leaving 10 bases between them. DNA of the CDR3: TGCGCCAGCAGCCAATTCGGTTATTCGCAGTATTTT. This encodes CASSQFGYSQYF.

This clonotype has a handful of counts. V is TRBV27 and J is TRBJ1-2; D is unclear. The CDR3 runs to 14 residues. Germline values: CDR1 MNHEY, CDR2 SMNVEV (reference sequence). Deletions cut 5 bases from V and 3 bases from J, with 13 bases between. CDR3 amino acids: CASSGRSVDYGYTF. CDR3 bases: TGTGCCAGCAGTGGACGATCAGTGGACTATGGCTACACCTTC.

The V and J genes are TRBV12-3 or TRBV12-4 and TRBJ2-7, with 8 bases that match TRBD2. This CDR3 has 15 residues. The junction had 8 bases not matched to a gene; V was cut back by 3 bases and J by 4 bases. CDR3 DNA sequence: TGTGCCAGCAGTTTTCGTGCGGGGGGCGTGTACGAGCAGTACTTC. This sequence encodes CASSFRAGGVYEQYF.

The chain recombines TRBV30 with TRBJ2-1; D remains ambiguous. Germline V gene sequence: CDR1 GTSNPN, CDR2 SVGIG (reference sequence). Trimming removed 5 bases at V and 0 bases at J, with 2 bases between. This CDR3 spans 11 amino acids. CDR3 coding DNA: TGTGCCTGGGACTCCTACAATGAGCAGTTCTTC. Translating gives CAWDSYNEQFF.

The chain employs TRBV12-3 or TRBV12-4 and TRBJ2-2, with no clear D. The CDR3 sequence is 16 residues long. Trimming stripped 2 bases from V and 6 bases from J, with 16 bases between. CDR3 nucleotides: TGTGCCAGCAGTTTAACTCCAGGATCAAGCCCCGGGGAGCTGTTTTTT. Amino acid sequence: CASSLTPGSSPGELFF.

This clonotype has just a few counts. This chain joins TRBV29-1 and TRBJ2-3; a weak D match, TRBD2 (5 bases). V dropped 0 bases and J dropped 2 bases, with 12 bases sitting between them. Germline V gene data show CDR1 as SQVTM and CDR2 as ANQGSEA. CDR3 length equals 15 residues. This CDR3 is CSVEDGRTLTDTQYF. The CDR3 DNA follows: TGCAGCGTTGAAGATGGACGGACTCTCACAGATACGCAGTATTTT.